This entry concerns a single TCR beta chain. Produced via immunoSEQ multiplex PCR; TCRdb's table is partial and in-frame only. Of 150,000 to 200,000 clones in the sample, roughly 87% were seen once. The ends lost 3 bases at V and 5 bases at J; junction bases unmatched: 8. This CDR3 is 16 amino acids long. CDR1 and CDR2 (germline): MRHNA, SNTAGT. These data come from a study of blood T cell repertoires in COVID-19. Study details: COVID-19 samples, acute and convalescent, were from the United States, Italy and Spain.

This TCR was sampled from a human donor with acute COVID-19. The donor label of this sample is uncertain. The sequenced sample consisted of PBMCs or T cells enriched from blood (not recorded which). This chain joins TRBV6-4 and TRBJ2-1; the match to TRBD1 covers 9 bases. The CDR3 bases are TGTGCCAGCAGTGAACTGTCGGGACAGGGAAACAATGAGCAGTTCTTC. Translation gives CASSELSGQGNNEQFF.